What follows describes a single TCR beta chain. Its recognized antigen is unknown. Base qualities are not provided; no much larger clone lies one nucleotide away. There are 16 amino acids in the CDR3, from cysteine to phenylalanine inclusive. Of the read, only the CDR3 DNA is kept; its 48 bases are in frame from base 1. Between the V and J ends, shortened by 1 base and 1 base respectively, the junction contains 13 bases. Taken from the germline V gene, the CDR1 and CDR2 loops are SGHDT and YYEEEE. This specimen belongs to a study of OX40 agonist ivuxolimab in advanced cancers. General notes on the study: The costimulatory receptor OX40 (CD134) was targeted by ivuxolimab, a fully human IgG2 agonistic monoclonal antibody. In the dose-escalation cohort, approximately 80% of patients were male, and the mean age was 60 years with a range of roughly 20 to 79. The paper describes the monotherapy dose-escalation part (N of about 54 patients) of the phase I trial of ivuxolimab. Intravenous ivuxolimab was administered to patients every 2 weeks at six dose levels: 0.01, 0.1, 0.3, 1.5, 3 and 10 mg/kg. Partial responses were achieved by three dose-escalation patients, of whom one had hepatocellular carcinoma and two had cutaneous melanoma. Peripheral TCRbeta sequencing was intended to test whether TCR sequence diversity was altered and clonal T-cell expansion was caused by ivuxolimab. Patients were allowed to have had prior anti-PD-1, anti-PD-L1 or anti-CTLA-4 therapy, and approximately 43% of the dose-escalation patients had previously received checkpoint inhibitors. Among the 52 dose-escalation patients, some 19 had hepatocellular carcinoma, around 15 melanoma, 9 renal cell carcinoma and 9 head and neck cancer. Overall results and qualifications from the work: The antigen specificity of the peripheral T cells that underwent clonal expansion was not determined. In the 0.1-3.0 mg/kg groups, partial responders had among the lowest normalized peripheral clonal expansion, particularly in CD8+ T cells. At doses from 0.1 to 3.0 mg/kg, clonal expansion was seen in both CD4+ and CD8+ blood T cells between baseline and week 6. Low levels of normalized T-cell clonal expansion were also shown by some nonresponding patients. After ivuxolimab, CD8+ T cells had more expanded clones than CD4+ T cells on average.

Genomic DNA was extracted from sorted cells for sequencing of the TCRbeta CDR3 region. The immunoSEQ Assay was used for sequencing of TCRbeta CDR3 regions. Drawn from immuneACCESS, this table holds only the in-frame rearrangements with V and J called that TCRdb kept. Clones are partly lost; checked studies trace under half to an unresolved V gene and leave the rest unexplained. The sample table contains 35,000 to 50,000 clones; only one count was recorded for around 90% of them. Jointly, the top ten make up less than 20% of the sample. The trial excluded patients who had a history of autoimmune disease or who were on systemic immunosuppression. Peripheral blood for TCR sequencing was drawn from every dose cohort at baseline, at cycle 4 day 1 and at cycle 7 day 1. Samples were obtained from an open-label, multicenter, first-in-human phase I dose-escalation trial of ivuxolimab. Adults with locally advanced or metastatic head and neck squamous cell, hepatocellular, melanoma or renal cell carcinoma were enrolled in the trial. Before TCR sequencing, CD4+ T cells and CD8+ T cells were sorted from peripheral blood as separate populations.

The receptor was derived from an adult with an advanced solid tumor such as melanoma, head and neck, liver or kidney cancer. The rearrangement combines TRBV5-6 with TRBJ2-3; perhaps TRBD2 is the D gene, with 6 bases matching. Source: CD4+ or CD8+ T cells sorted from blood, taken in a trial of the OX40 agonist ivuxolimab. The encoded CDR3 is CASSLPQGGRTDTQYF. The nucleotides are TGTGCCAGCAGCTTGCCGCAGGGAGGACGCACAGATACGCAGTATTTT.